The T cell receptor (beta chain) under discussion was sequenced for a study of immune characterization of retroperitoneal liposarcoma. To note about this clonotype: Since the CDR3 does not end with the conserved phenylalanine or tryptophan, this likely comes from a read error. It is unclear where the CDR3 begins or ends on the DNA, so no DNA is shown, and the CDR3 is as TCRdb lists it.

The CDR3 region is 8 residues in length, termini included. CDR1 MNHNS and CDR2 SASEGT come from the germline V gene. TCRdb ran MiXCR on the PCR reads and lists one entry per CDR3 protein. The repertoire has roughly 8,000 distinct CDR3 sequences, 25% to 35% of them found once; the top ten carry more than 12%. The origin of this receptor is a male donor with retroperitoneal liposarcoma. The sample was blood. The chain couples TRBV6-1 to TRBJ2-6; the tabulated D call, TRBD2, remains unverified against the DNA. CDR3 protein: CASRAGTS.